Presented here are 17 T cell receptor beta chains from one specimen sequenced in a study of blood T cell repertoires in COVID-19. Libraries were prepared by immunoSEQ multiplex PCR; TCRdb keeps only in-frame clonotypes and omits some of them. The table records approximately 330,000 clones, about 90% of them present only once. Sequencing used PBMCs or T cells enriched from blood (not recorded which). These TCRs come from a woman aged 25 to 39 who had recovered from COVID-19.

V gene TRBV28 combines with J gene TRBJ2-1; TRBD1 is a possible D gene (5 bases). The CDR3 extends over 15 amino acids. Trimming left V 6 bases short and J 6 bases short, with 18 bases between. The germline V gene encodes CDR1 MDHEN and CDR2 SYDVKM. CDR3 residues: CASSFRGYSSNEQFF. CDR3 coding DNA: TGTGCCAGCAGCTTTAGGGGATATAGTAGCAATGAGCAGTTCTTC.

This clone was seen a single time. The V gene is TRBV21-1, the J gene TRBJ1-5; the table calls TRBD1, which could not be checked here. TRBV21-1 is a documented pseudogene. This CDR3 region has 15 residues. The CDR3 nucleotides read TGTGCCAGCAGCAAAAGTAAGACAGGAGCTCAGCCCCAGCATTTT. Its protein is CASSKSKTGAQPQHF.

The rearrangement uses TRBV28 and TRBJ1-2, with TRBD1 matching over 11 bases. V lost 4 bases to trimming and J lost 3 bases; unmatched junction nucleotides: 10. Germline V gene lookup returns CDR1 MDHEN and CDR2 SYDVKM. The length of the CDR3 is 17 residues. This chain's CDR3 is CASSSLGTGQGDYGYTF. For the CDR3, the DNA is TGTGCCAGCAGTTCCTTGGGGACGGGACAGGGGGACTATGGCTACACCTTC.

The V gene is TRBV7-2, the J gene TRBJ1-5; unclear D gene. Trimming shortened V by 3 bases and J by 4 bases, and 13 bases separated the two germline ends. This CDR3 has 15 amino acids. Germline CDR1 is SGHTA and CDR2 is FQGNSA. The CDR3 loop is CASSFGYSGNQPQHF. As DNA, the CDR3 is TGTGCCAGCAGCTTCGGTTACAGCGGGAATCAGCCCCAGCATTTT.

The genes are TRBV6-5 and TRBJ2-7; 7 bases fit TRBD1. Germline CDR1 MNHEY, CDR2 SVGAGI. V lost 6 bases and J lost 1; bases outside the gene matches: 9. The CDR3 covers 15 residues. CDR3 loop: CASSRTRGQSYEQYF. Here the CDR3 DNA reads TGTGCCAGCAGCCGCACTAGGGGACAGTCCTACGAGCAGTACTTC.

V gene TRBV10-3 combines with J gene TRBJ2-2; D is undetermined. The CDR3 loop spans 15 amino acids. Germline V CDR1 and CDR2: ENHRY, SYGVKD. V lost 0 bases and J lost 6, with 11 bases in between. CDR3 DNA: TGTGCCATCAGTGAGTCGTGGCAGGTTCCCGGGGAGCTGTTTTTT. It encodes CAISESWQVPGELFF.

This clone was observed once. The chain joins TRBV7-6 to TRBJ1-3; D call uncertain. The V gene lost 4 bases and the J gene lost 3 bases, with 4 bases spanning the gap. The germline V gene encodes CDR1 SGHVS and CDR2 FNYEAQ. The CDR3 is 12 amino acids. The CDR3: CASSSNGNTIYF. DNA of the CDR3: TGTGCCAGCAGCTCAAATGGAAACACCATATATTTT. The whole variable domain, filled in from reference TRBV7-6 and TRBJ1-3, reads GAGVSQSPRYKVTKRGQDVALRCDPISGHVSLYWYRQALGQGPEFLTYFNYEAQQDKSGLPNDRFSAERPEGSISTLTIQRTEQRDSAMYRCASSSNGNTIYFGEGSWLTVV.

The chain employs TRBV5-1 and TRBJ2-1; D possibly corresponds to TRBD2 (6 bases). V shed 3 bases and J shed 1 base, with 11 bases lying between them. The CDR3 runs to 15 residues. Per the germline V gene, CDR1 is SGHRS and CDR2 is YFSETQ. The CDR3 region has the DNA TGCGCCAGCAGCTCTTTGAGCGGGTCCTACAATGAGCAGTTCTTC. Residues: CASSSLSGSYNEQFF.

This clone was observed once. The CDR3 spells CASSSVAGEPDTQYF. The CDR3 DNA sequence: TGCGCCAGCAGCTCAGTAGCGGGAGAACCAGATACGCAGTATTTT. This chain connects TRBV5-1 to TRBJ2-3, with TRBD2 matching 9 bases. The CDR3 contains 15 residues. In germline, CDR1 is SGHRS, CDR2 YFSETQ. Losses at the gene ends were 3 bases for V and 4 bases for J; bases not matched to a gene: 6. Together with reference TRBV5-1 and TRBJ2-3, the CDR3 gives the full variable domain: KAGVTQTPRYLIKTRGQQVTLSCSPISGHRSVSWYQQTPGQGLQFLFEYFSETQRNKGNFPGRFSGRQFSNSRSEMNVSTLELGDSALYLCASSSVAGEPDTQYFGPGTRLTVL.

CDR3 sequence (DNA): TGTGCCAGCTCACCACCTTCTAACTTCGAGCAGTACTTC. Translation gives CASSPPSNFEQYF. The rearrangement links TRBV18 to TRBJ2-7; D remains ambiguous. V was shortened by 0 bases and J by 6 bases, with 9 bases between the two germline ends. The CDR3 runs 13 residues. Germline CDR1 is KGHSH and CDR2 is LQKENI.

The rearrangement uses TRBV4-1 and TRBJ2-7; 9 bases line up with TRBD1. Looked up from germline, CDR1 is MGHRA and CDR2 is YSYEKL. The CDR3 totals 16 residues. The trim removed 0 bases at V and 5 bases at J, leaving 8 bases unmatched. The DNA for the CDR3 is TGCGCCAGCAGCCAAGAATGGGACAGGGATTTTAACGAGCAGTACTTC. This sequence encodes CASSQEWDRDFNEQYF.

This clone was observed a few times. The chain combines TRBV11-2 with TRBJ2-7, with D possibly being TRBD2 (6 bases). Germline V lookup: CDR1 SGHAT, CDR2 FQNNGV. The CDR3 consists of 17 residues. V lost 1 base to trimming and J lost 3 bases, with 19 bases between them. The CDR3 loop is CASSLGSGLGGLYEQYF. DNA for the CDR3: TGTGCCAGCAGCTTAGGCAGTGGGCTGGGAGGCCTCTACGAGCAGTACTTC.

This chain connects TRBV27 to TRBJ2-7; 8 bases line up with TRBD2. This CDR3 is 16 amino acids long. Germline-derived CDR1 and CDR2 are MNHEY and SMNVEV (reference sequence). The V gene end was trimmed by 4 bases and the J gene end by 8 bases; junction bases not matched to a gene: 16. The CDR3 sequence: CASSSRSSGLIDQQYF. In nucleotides, the CDR3 is TGTGCCAGCAGTTCAAGGTCTAGCGGGTTAATCGACCAGCAGTACTTC.

The chain recombines TRBV11-2 with TRBJ2-2; D ambiguous. This CDR3 has 15 amino acids. The germline V and J ends were trimmed by 0 bases and 7 bases, with 12 bases remaining between them. The germline V gene has CDR1 SGHAT and CDR2 FQNNGV. The CDR3 here is CASSLEPDWFGELFF. The DNA for the CDR3 is TGTGCCAGCAGCTTAGAACCAGACTGGTTCGGGGAGCTGTTTTTT.

This clone showed up just a few times. The V call is TRBV6-2 or TRBV6-3, the J call TRBJ1-2, with D perhaps TRBD1 (5 bases). With 5 bases removed from V and 2 bases from J, the gap between germline ends came to 12 bases. The CDR3 consists of 14 residues. The germline CDR1 and CDR2 sequences are MNHEY and SVGEGT. CDR3 coding DNA: TGTGCCAGCAGTCGCCCGGGGGGGAACTATGGCTACACCTTC. Its translation is CASSRPGGNYGYTF.

The rearrangement joins TRBV5-4 to TRBJ1-2; TRBD1 matches 8 bases. The CDR3 spans 15 residues. The V and J ends lost 4 bases and 0 bases, in that order; junction bases with no gene match: 5. Germline values: CDR1 SGHNT, CDR2 YYREEE (reference sequence). CDR3 residues: CASSPGQGANYGYTF. CDR3 DNA sequence: TGTGCCAGCAGCCCAGGACAGGGCGCTAACTATGGCTACACCTTC.

The chain links TRBV3-1 (or the pseudogene TRBV3-2) to TRBJ1-2, with 10 bases that match TRBD1. After removal of 6 bases from V and 8 bases from J, the junction contained 12 bases not matched to a gene. The V gene's germline CDR1 is LGHDT and CDR2 YNNKEL (reference sequence). This CDR3 spans 15 amino acids. The CDR3 DNA reads as TGTGCCAGCAGTCCCCGGGACAGGGGACTTCCAGGCTACACCTTC. It is translated as CASSPRDRGLPGYTF.